Following are 20 T cell receptor beta chains from one sample sequenced in a study of blood T cell repertoires in COVID-19. The table came from immunoSEQ multiplex PCR; TCRdb's copy has only in-frame clones and leaves some out. The sample contains around 250,000 clones, about 82% of which appear only once. The specimen was peripheral blood. The receptors here all came from a woman of 80 years or more with COVID-19, enrolled during active disease.

With respect to this clone: Other DNA sequences of this sample code for an identical CDR3. The genes are TRBV5-1 and TRBJ1-2; the D gene is possibly TRBD1 (6 bases). This CDR3 region has 14 residues. Looked up from germline, CDR1 is SGHRS and CDR2 is YFSETQ. V lost 0 bases and J lost 0, with 6 bases in between. DNA for the CDR3: TGCGCCAGCAGCTTGGGACAGGCTAACTATGGCTACACCTTC. Protein product: CASSLGQANYGYTF.

This chain uses TRBV3-1 (or the pseudogene TRBV3-2) with TRBJ1-1; 7 nucleotides agree with TRBD1. The CDR3 sequence is 14 residues long. Germline V gene lookup returns CDR1 LGHDT and CDR2 YNNKEL (reference sequence). Losses at the gene ends were 3 bases for V and 1 base for J; bases not matched to a gene: 2. The CDR3 nucleotides are TGTGCCAGCAGCCAGGGGACAGCGAACACTGAAGCTTTCTTT. Translating it yields CASSQGTANTEAFF.

This clone was detected a few times. The V gene is TRBV5-1, the J gene TRBJ1-4; D uncertain. V lost 4 bases and J 0 bases, leaving 10 bases between the germline ends. The CDR3 is 15 amino acids. Germline V gene data show CDR1 as SGHRS and CDR2 as YFSETQ. DNA of the CDR3: TGCGCCAGCAGCGCATTGGGCTCAACTAATGAAAAACTGTTTTTT. Translating gives CASSALGSTNEKLFF.

The V call is TRBV4-1, the J call TRBJ2-1, with a possible D match to TRBD2 (7 bases). CDR3 length equals 19 residues. From germline, CDR1 is MGHRA and CDR2 YSYEKL. V lost 2 bases, J lost 0 bases, and 20 bases lay in between. CDR3 sequence reads: CASSQSSGGWGLSYNEQFF. CDR3 sequence (DNA): TGCGCCAGCAGCCAATCCTCGGGGGGCTGGGGCCTCTCCTACAATGAGCAGTTCTTC.

This chain connects TRBV4-3 to TRBJ1-1, with 11 positions matching TRBD1. The CDR3 has 15 amino acids. V lost 3 bases and J lost 3; bases outside the gene matches: 3. The germline V gene encodes CDR1 LGHNA and CDR2 YSLEER. The CDR3 protein is CASSQRTGGYTEAFF. The CDR3 region has the DNA TGCGCCAGCAGCCAGAGGACAGGGGGCTACACTGAAGCTTTCTTT.

This clone was seen only once. J is TRBJ2-1 and V is TRBV3-1 (or the pseudogene TRBV3-2); D might be TRBD1 (5 bases). CDR1 and CDR2 (germline): LGHDT, YNNKEL (reference sequence). The V end lost 4 bases, the J end lost 6 bases, and 16 bases lay between the germline ends. CDR3 length equals 15 residues. CDR3 residues: CASSPFTDSFNEQFF. The CDR3 coding sequence is TGTGCCAGCAGCCCTTTCACCGACAGTTTCAATGAGCAGTTCTTC.

This clone was observed a handful of times. The CDR3 sequence is CASTRQGNTEAFF. DNA of the CDR3: TGTGCCAGCACCAGACAGGGGAACACTGAAGCTTTCTTT. This sequence joins TRBV2 and TRBJ1-1, with 7 bases fitting TRBD1. The CDR3 runs to 13 residues. Trimming cost V 7 bases and J 1 base; bases outside gene matches: 3. The V gene's germline CDR1 is SNHLY and CDR2 FYNNEI.

The V and J genes are TRBV6-6 and TRBJ2-3; TRBD2 might be the D (6 bases). V lost 6 bases, J lost 6 bases, and 7 bases lay in between. The V gene's germline CDR1 is MNHNY and CDR2 SVGAGI (reference sequence). The CDR3 consists of 11 residues. CDR3 DNA: TGTGCCAGCAGGGCGGGGGATACGCAGTATTTT. This gives the protein CASRAGDTQYF.

The rearrangement links TRBV6-1 to TRBJ2-5; D ambiguous. Trimming took 2 bases from V and 3 from J, leaving 7 bases between them. The CDR3 totals 13 residues. CDR1 MNHNS and CDR2 SASEGT come from the germline V gene. The CDR3 is CASSENRKETQYF. The CDR3 bases are TGTGCCAGCAGTGAAAATAGAAAAGAGACCCAGTACTTC.

The rearrangement links TRBV7-8 to TRBJ1-1; 7 nucleotides agree with TRBD1. The junction had 4 bases not matched to a gene; V was cut back by 5 bases and J by 4 bases. The CDR3 consists of 13 residues. The germline V gene encodes CDR1 SGHVS and CDR2 FQNEAQ. DNA of the CDR3: TGTGCCAGCAGCCCAGGGGGTGGCACTGAAGCTTTCTTT. It specifies CASSPGGGTEAFF. Looking up the rest from reference TRBV7-8 and TRBJ1-1 gives the full variable domain: GAGVSQSPRYKVAKRGQDVALRCDPISGHVSLFWYQQALGQGPEFLTYFQNEAQLDKSGLPSDRFFAERPEGSVSTLKIQRTQQEDSAVYLCASSPGGGTEAFFGQGTRLTVV.

The chain employs TRBV3-1 (or the pseudogene TRBV3-2) and TRBJ1-5, with 7 bases fitting TRBD1. CDR1 and CDR2 from the germline V gene are LGHDT and YNNKEL (reference sequence). CDR3 length: 13 amino acids. Germline trimming cut 5 bases from V and 3 bases from J; bases unmatched to any gene: 1. The CDR3 sequence is CASSGTDNQPQHF. The CDR3 coding sequence is TGTGCCAGCAGCGGGACAGACAATCAGCCCCAGCATTTT.

The J gene is TRBJ1-2, the V gene TRBV6-5; no clear D gene. In germline, CDR1 is MNHEY, CDR2 SVGAGI. This CDR3 has 14 residues. V lost 3 bases and J lost 0, with 8 bases in between. DNA for the CDR3: TGTGCCAGCAGTTATTCCGACTCTAACTATGGCTACACCTTC. Encoded protein: CASSYSDSNYGYTF.

This clone has a handful of counts. This chain connects TRBV30 to TRBJ2-3; 10 nucleotides match TRBD2. The CDR3 contains 15 residues. After removal of 2 bases from V and 6 bases from J, the junction contained 8 bases not matched to a gene. Germline-derived CDR1 and CDR2 are GTSNPN and SVGIG (reference sequence). The CDR3 loop reads CAWSQRSSGGDTQYF. DNA for the CDR3: TGTGCCTGGAGTCAGCGTTCTAGCGGGGGTGATACGCAGTATTTT.

The chain has TRBV19 and TRBJ1-2; 7 bases map to TRBD1. Germline V CDR1 and CDR2: LNHDA, SQIVND (reference sequence). V was clipped by 7 bases and J by 4 bases; unmatched bases: 3. This CDR3 comprises 12 residues. DNA for the CDR3: TGTGCCAGTACTGACAGGGCCTATGGCTACACCTTC. It specifies CASTDRAYGYTF.

The chain is built from TRBV7-2 and TRBJ2-7, with TRBD2 identical over 7 bases. Germline-derived CDR1 and CDR2 are SGHTA and FQGNSA. The trim removed 5 bases at V and 7 bases at J, leaving 14 bases unmatched. The CDR3 has 15 residues. This CDR3 is CASSQRGAGMGEQYF. The DNA of the CDR3 is TGTGCCAGCAGCCAGCGTGGAGCGGGGATGGGGGAGCAGTACTTC.

V is TRBV9 and J is TRBJ2-1; a possible D gene is TRBD1 (5 bases). Trimming left V 4 bases short and J 0 bases short, with 14 bases between. CDR1 is SGDLS and CDR2 is YYNGEE in the germline V gene. The CDR3 totals 16 residues. The CDR3 protein is CASSYQGSGSYNEQFF. In DNA, the CDR3 is TGTGCCAGCAGCTATCAGGGTTCAGGCTCCTACAATGAGCAGTTCTTC.

The rearrangement uses TRBV6-1 and TRBJ1-1; 8 bases line up with TRBD1. The V segment lost 3 bases and the J segment 4 bases; nucleotides outside the gene matches: 4. CDR1 is MNHNS, CDR2 SASEGT, per germline. CDR3 length: 14 residues. The CDR3 DNA follows: TGTGCCAGCAGTGACCCAGGGGGCGTCACTGAAGCTTTCTTT. This encodes CASSDPGGVTEAFF.

This clone occurred a few times. The chain is built from TRBV29-1 and TRBJ1-1; D perhaps matches TRBD1 (5 bases). Germline V gene data show CDR1 as SQVTM and CDR2 as ANQGSEA. The ends were cut back, 5 bases at V and 0 bases at J, with 13 bases in the middle. The CDR3 runs to 14 residues. The CDR3 nucleotides are TGCAGCGTTCAACTCAGGGTTTTGAACACTGAAGCTTTCTTT. Translation: CSVQLRVLNTEAFF.

Comments on this clone: In the same sample, other DNA sequences code for this CDR3. The chain links TRBV14 to TRBJ1-4; no reliable D call. The CDR3 loop spans 12 amino acids. Germline assignment: CDR1 SGHDN and CDR2 FVKESK. V dropped 4 bases and J dropped 6 bases, with 6 bases sitting between them. As DNA, the CDR3 is TGTGCCAGCAGCCGGCAGTATGAAAAACTGTTTTTT. Its protein is CASSRQYEKLFF.

A note on this clone: The same CDR3 is also encoded by other DNA sequences in this sample. The rearrangement uses TRBV20-1 and TRBJ1-6; possibly TRBD1 for D (5 bases). The CDR3 contains 11 residues. V shed 6 bases and J shed 7 bases, with 7 bases lying between them. Germline CDR1 reads DFQATT; CDR2 reads SNEGSKA (reference sequence). This CDR3 is CSAAGNSPLHF. In nucleotides, the CDR3 is TGCAGTGCCGCAGGGAATTCACCCCTCCACTTT.